The 29 T cell receptor beta chains presented below share a single source sample, sequenced in a study of technical replicates of blood from several donors (dated by TCRdb to 2015 to 2018). Libraries were prepared through the immunoSEQ multiplex PCR assay. What TCRdb holds here is the immuneACCESS table cut down to in-frame rearrangements. Part of the clones is not present; checked against another copy, under half of the missing clones reflect an unresolved V gene, and the others are unexplained. The sample contains 73,000 or so clones, 90% to 95% of them found a single time. The top ten clonotypes cover about 0.25% of the sample. The specimen was T cells isolated from PBMCs. The receptors here all came from a human donor in good health.

This clone appeared once. The rearrangement uses TRBV6-5 and TRBJ1-1, with D maybe TRBD1 (6 bases). Trimming removed 4 bases at V and 2 bases at J, with 14 bases between. This CDR3 region has 15 residues. Germline-derived CDR1 and CDR2 are MNHEY and SVGAGI. CDR3 residues: CASSWLPGQNTEAFF. The CDR3, as DNA: TGTGCCAGCAGTTGGTTACCGGGACAAAACACTGAAGCTTTCTTT.

This chain joins TRBV28 and TRBJ2-6; D gene unclear. The ends were cut back, 3 bases at V and 3 bases at J, with 9 bases in the middle. CDR1 is MDHEN and CDR2 is SYDVKM in the germline V gene. CDR3 size: 15 residues. CDR3 loop: CASSFPGGGANVLTF. As DNA, the CDR3 is TGTGCCAGCAGTTTTCCGGGTGGTGGGGCCAACGTCCTGACTTTC.

This chain connects TRBV7-9 to TRBJ1-3; tentative D call: TRBD1 (6 bases). Germline V CDR1 and CDR2: SEHNR, FQNEAQ (reference sequence). The CDR3 totals 15 residues. With 2 bases removed from V and 2 bases from J, the gap between germline ends came to 10 bases. CDR3 loop: CASSLTQGAGNTIYF. The CDR3 bases are TGTGCCAGCAGCTTAACACAGGGAGCTGGAAACACCATATATTTT. Full variable domain (outside the CDR3, taken from reference TRBV7-9 and TRBJ1-3): DTGVSQNPRHKITKRGQNVTFRCDPISEHNRLYWYRQTLGQGPEFLTYFQNEAQLEKSRLLSDRFSAERPKGSFSTLEIQRTEQGDSAMYLCASSLTQGAGNTIYFGEGSWLTVV.

The V call is TRBV11-3, the J call TRBJ2-7; 9 bases are a match to TRBD1. Germline V gene lookup returns CDR1 SGHNT and CDR2 YENEEA. CDR3 size: 16 residues. The junction had 7 bases not matched to a gene; V was cut back by 4 bases and J by 0 bases. CDR3 sequence: CASSSGTGSSSYEQYF. The CDR3 nucleotides read TGTGCCAGCAGCTCGGGGACAGGGTCTAGCTCCTACGAGCAGTACTTC.

The rearrangement links TRBV30 to TRBJ1-3; TRBD1 matches at 8 bases. This CDR3 is 14 amino acids long. Per germline, CDR1 GTSNPN and CDR2 SVGIG (reference sequence). Losses at the gene ends were 0 bases for V and 2 bases for J; bases not matched to a gene: 0. This CDR3 reads CAWSVQGAGNTIYF. CDR3 coding DNA: TGTGCCTGGAGTGTACAGGGGGCTGGAAACACCATATATTTT.

The J gene is TRBJ2-3, the V gene TRBV6-6; TRBD2 agrees at 9 bases. The trim removed 2 bases at V and 4 bases at J, leaving 7 bases unmatched. The CDR3 is made up of 16 amino acids. CDR1 is MNHNY, CDR2 SVGAGI, per germline (reference sequence). The CDR3 reads CASSYLQREVSDTQYF. CDR3 coding DNA: TGTGCCAGCAGTTACCTTCAGCGGGAGGTCTCAGATACGCAGTATTTT.

The chain combines TRBV2 with TRBJ1-5; 10 bases align to TRBD1. The CDR3 loop spans 14 amino acids. Trimming removed 6 bases from V and 3 bases from J; junction bases left unmatched: 2. The germline V gene encodes CDR1 SNHLY and CDR2 FYNNEI. The CDR3: CASRRQGANQPQHF. CDR3 DNA: TGTGCCAGCAGACGACAGGGGGCCAATCAGCCCCAGCATTTT.

The V call is TRBV11-3, the J call TRBJ1-4; 7 bases are shared with TRBD1. Unmatched junction bases numbered 8, after V lost 5 bases and J lost 5 bases. The CDR3 loop spans 15 amino acids. From germline, CDR1 is SGHNT and CDR2 YENEEA. CDR3 amino acids: CASSGSGTENEKLFF. As DNA, the CDR3 is TGTGCCAGCAGCGGGTCCGGGACAGAGAATGAAAAACTGTTTTTT.

In its sample, this clone was seen a few times. CDR3 bases: TGTGCCAGCTCTCAGAAACGGACAGCAACTAATGAAAAACTGTTTTTT. Translation gives CASSQKRTATNEKLFF. The chain joins TRBV18 to TRBJ1-4, with TRBD1 as a possible D gene (6 bases). CDR3 length equals 16 residues. Trimming took off 6 bases at V and 0 bases at J, with 14 bases between the two ends. Per the germline V gene, CDR1 is KGHSH and CDR2 is LQKENI.

The chain joins TRBV9 to TRBJ2-7; no clear D. Germline V gene lookup returns CDR1 SGDLS and CDR2 YYNGEE. V was clipped by 4 bases and J by 1 base, with 12 bases between them. CDR3 size: 14 residues. CDR3 sequence reads: CASSLTDISYEQYF. The CDR3 coding sequence is TGTGCCAGCAGCCTCACCGACATTTCCTACGAGCAGTACTTC.

This chain uses TRBV5-4 with TRBJ1-2; TRBD1 is a possible D gene (6 bases). The ends were cut back, 6 bases at V and 4 bases at J, with 19 bases in the middle. Per germline, CDR1 SGHNT and CDR2 YYREEE (reference sequence). The CDR3 spans 15 residues. CDR3 protein: CASNTWGGPTYGYTF. CDR3 DNA sequence: TGTGCCAGCAACACCTGGGGGGGGCCTACCTATGGCTACACCTTC.

The chain couples TRBV5-8 to TRBJ2-7; D possibly corresponds to TRBD1 (6 bases). There are 15 residues in the CDR3. Trimming took off 6 bases at V and 7 bases at J, with 23 bases between the two ends. CDR1 is SGHTS, CDR2 YDEGEE, per germline. The CDR3 sequence is CASTLRGDTSKEQYF. The CDR3 DNA sequence: TGTGCCAGCACGCTGAGAGGGGACACGTCGAAGGAGCAGTACTTC.

V is TRBV11-3 and J is TRBJ2-5, with 9 bases aligning to TRBD1. Looked up from germline, CDR1 is SGHNT and CDR2 is YENEEA. The length of the CDR3 is 18 residues. V trimming: 2 bases; J trimming: 1 base; junction bases outside the gene matches: 11. This chain's CDR3 is CASSLYRGPVLLQETQYF. In DNA, the CDR3 is TGTGCCAGCAGCTTATACAGGGGGCCGGTCCTACTCCAAGAGACCCAGTACTTC.

The chain couples TRBV11-1 to TRBJ2-2, with a possible D match to TRBD1 (6 bases). The CDR3 runs to 15 residues. The germline V gene has CDR1 SGHAT and CDR2 FQDESV (reference sequence). V lost 1 base and J 5 bases, leaving 11 bases between the germline ends. CDR3 protein: CASSLDLRGTGELFF. For the CDR3, the DNA is TGTGCCAGCAGCTTAGATCTCAGGGGTACCGGGGAGCTGTTTTTT.

This chain joins TRBV30 and TRBJ2-2; the match to TRBD2 covers 10 bases. CDR3 length: 17 residues. The germline V gene has CDR1 GTSNPN and CDR2 SVGIG (reference sequence). V lost 1 base to trimming and J lost 6 bases; unmatched junction nucleotides: 11. The CDR3 protein is CAWSEECKREGSGELFF. CDR3 in DNA: TGTGCCTGGAGTGAGGAGTGCAAGCGGGAGGGCTCCGGGGAGCTGTTTTTT.

This chain uses TRBV2 with TRBJ2-1; 9 bases align to TRBD2. J was trimmed by 4 bases and V by 6 bases; bases with no gene match: 7. The germline V gene encodes CDR1 SNHLY and CDR2 FYNNEI. CDR3 length equals 15 residues. The CDR3 sequence: CASRIAGANYNEQFF. CDR3 DNA: TGTGCCAGCAGGATAGCGGGAGCAAATTACAATGAGCAGTTCTTC.

The chain joins TRBV5-1 to TRBJ2-4; TRBD2 matches at 16 bases. This CDR3 comprises 17 residues. Germline V gene sequence: CDR1 SGHRS, CDR2 YFSETQ. V lost 4 bases and J lost 3; bases outside the gene matches: 4. CDR3 sequence (DNA): TGCGCCAGCAGCAAAGGGACTAGCGGGAGGGACAAAAACATTCAGTACTTC. This encodes CASSKGTSGRDKNIQYF. The whole variable domain, filled in from reference TRBV5-1 and TRBJ2-4, reads KAGVTQTPRYLIKTRGQQVTLSCSPISGHRSVSWYQQTPGQGLQFLFEYFSETQRNKGNFPGRFSGRQFSNSRSEMNVSTLELGDSALYLCASSKGTSGRDKNIQYFGAGTRLSVL.

This clone came up a few times. The chain couples TRBV4-1 to TRBJ1-1; D is undetermined. Trimming shortened V by 4 bases and J by 8 bases, and 17 bases separated the two germline ends. Germline V gives CDR1 MGHRA, CDR2 YSYEKL. The CDR3 consists of 14 residues. CDR3 in amino acids: CASSRLQEGTEAFF. The CDR3 bases are TGCGCCAGCAGCCGACTTCAAGAGGGTACGGAAGCTTTCTTT.

The chain uses TRBV5-1 and TRBJ1-2; 7 bases align to TRBD1. The CDR3 has 15 residues. J lost 8 bases, V lost 1 base, and 11 bases had no gene match. From germline, CDR1 is SGHRS and CDR2 YFSETQ. The CDR3 spells CASSLNRGGGSGYTF. In DNA, the CDR3 is TGCGCCAGCAGCTTGAACAGGGGAGGAGGGAGCGGCTACACCTTC.

The chain couples TRBV2 to TRBJ1-1; the match to TRBD1 covers 7 bases. This CDR3 is built from 16 residues. Germline-derived CDR1 and CDR2 are SNHLY and FYNNEI. Unmatched junction bases numbered 11, after V lost 5 bases and J lost 2 bases. The CDR3 DNA is TGTGCCAGCAGTCGAACCGGGACAGCACCAAACACTGAAGCTTTCTTT. This translates into CASSRTGTAPNTEAFF.

The chain has TRBV27 and TRBJ2-1; a possible D gene is TRBD2 (5 bases). Germline-derived CDR1 and CDR2 are MNHEY and SMNVEV (reference sequence). The CDR3 sequence is 15 residues long. The ends were cut back, 2 bases at V and 7 bases at J, with 15 bases in the middle. Written as DNA, the CDR3 is TGTGCCAGCAGTTTACGAGCGGAGACCCTAAATGAGCAGTTCTTC. This codes for CASSLRAETLNEQFF.

The rearrangement joins TRBV4-1 to TRBJ1-4, with unresolved D. The CDR3 consists of 15 residues. Germline V lookup: CDR1 MGHRA, CDR2 YSYEKL. V lost 4 bases, J lost 4 bases, and 13 bases lay in between. CDR3 nucleotide sequence: TGCGCCAGCAGCCGTTTGACAACGAGTAATGAAAAACTGTTTTTT. Protein: CASSRLTTSNEKLFF.

The chain uses TRBV28 and TRBJ1-2; D not resolved. CDR1 MDHEN and CDR2 SYDVKM come from the germline V gene. Trimming took off 8 bases at V and 2 bases at J, with 15 bases between the two ends. CDR3 length: 14 amino acids. CDR3 region: CASAERETNYGYTF. The CDR3 DNA sequence: TGTGCCAGCGCAGAGAGGGAAACCAACTATGGCTACACCTTC.

This clone was recorded a few times. The chain joins TRBV11-2 to TRBJ1-1; 8 bases agree with TRBD1. CDR3 length: 14 residues. J was trimmed by 5 bases and V by 5 bases; bases with no gene match: 7. CDR1 and CDR2 (germline): SGHAT, FQNNGV. CDR3 nucleotides: TGTGCCAGCAGCCTTCGACAGGGGAGGACTGAAGCTTTCTTT. This translates into CASSLRQGRTEAFF.

V usage is TRBV6-1 and J usage is TRBJ2-1; the D gene is possibly TRBD1 (6 bases). V shed 5 bases and J shed 5 bases, with 16 bases lying between them. CDR3 length equals 15 residues. Germline values: CDR1 MNHNS, CDR2 SASEGT. CDR3 protein: CASSLQGYVDNEQFF. CDR3 bases: TGTGCCAGCAGTCTACAGGGATACGTTGACAATGAGCAGTTCTTC.

The chain employs TRBV28 and TRBJ2-7; D remains unclear. This CDR3 spans 16 amino acids. V was clipped by 5 bases and J by 0 bases, with 17 bases between them. Germline lookup yields CDR1 MDHEN and CDR2 SYDVKM. In DNA form, the CDR3 reads TGTGCCAGCAGTGTGCTTCCAGAGGCCCCCTCCTACGAGCAGTACTTC. Protein: CASSVLPEAPSYEQYF. The whole variable domain, remainder taken from reference TRBV28 and TRBJ2-7, is DVKVTQSSRYLVKRTGEKVFLECVQDMDHENMFWYRQDPGLGLRLIYFSYDVKMKEKGDIPEGYSVSREKKERFSLILESASTNQTSMYLCASSVLPEAPSYEQYFGPGTRLTVT.

This chain connects TRBV9 to TRBJ2-7; 8 positions match TRBD2. With 3 bases clipped from V and 3 bases from J, the junction kept 14 bases outside the gene matches. CDR3 length: 17 amino acids. Germline loops: CDR1 SGDLS, CDR2 YYNGEE. CDR3 coding DNA: TGTGCCAGCAGCGCCCTCCCCGGGGGGGCAAAGGACTACGAGCAGTACTTC. As protein: CASSALPGGAKDYEQYF.

The rearrangement joins TRBV5-1 to TRBJ1-2; D is undetermined. There are 15 residues in the CDR3. The V gene lost 4 bases and the J gene lost 5 bases, with 18 bases spanning the gap. Germline V gene sequence: CDR1 SGHRS, CDR2 YFSETQ. CDR3: CASSPEGAGGYGYTF. In nucleotides, the CDR3 is TGCGCCAGCAGCCCGGAGGGAGCAGGAGGGTATGGCTACACCTTC.

The gene calls are TRBV28 and TRBJ2-5; 8 positions agree with TRBD1. Per the germline V gene, CDR1 is MDHEN and CDR2 is SYDVKM. This CDR3 has 12 amino acids. Trimming removed 5 bases from V and 5 bases from J; junction bases left unmatched: 1. The CDR3 region is CASSRQGETQYF. As DNA, the CDR3 is TGTGCCAGCAGTCGACAGGGGGAGACCCAGTACTTC.